A selection of T cell receptor beta chains follows, all from one sample in a study of blood T cells in healthy people across ages. TCRdb processed the 5' RACE reads anew with MiXCR; each CDR3 protein has one entry. Seen here are 870,000 or so distinct CDR3 sequences, less than 35% observed once, and the top ten hold roughly 17%. The sequenced sample consisted of blood. The origin of the receptors is a woman older than 75 in good health. Each CDR3 is given with its conserved first and last residue. Each record gives: V gene, CDR3 length, J gene, CDR3 protein.

v_call: TRBV6-2/TRBV6-3; cdr3_length: 11; j_call: TRBJ2-7; cdr3_aa: CASSNDQEQYF
v_call: TRBV7-2; cdr3_length: 14; j_call: TRBJ2-1; cdr3_aa: CASSLDTSGVEQFF
v_call: TRBV5-1; cdr3_length: 17; j_call: TRBJ1-4; cdr3_aa: CASSRSKTGAADEKLFF
v_call: TRBV12-3/TRBV12-4; cdr3_length: 16; j_call: TRBJ1-2; cdr3_aa: CASTRVVGQVNYGYTF
v_call: TRBV27; cdr3_length: 17; j_call: TRBJ2-7; cdr3_aa: CASSPNPTSGGSYEQYF
v_call: TRBV10-1; cdr3_length: 11; j_call: TRBJ2-7; cdr3_aa: CASRGQYEQYF
v_call: TRBV7-9; cdr3_length: 18; j_call: TRBJ1-1; cdr3_aa: CASSLETGRLFMNTEAFF
v_call: TRBV30; cdr3_length: 15; j_call: TRBJ1-3; cdr3_aa: CAWRQNIISGNTIYF
v_call: TRBV6-2/TRBV6-3; cdr3_length: 14; j_call: TRBJ2-7; cdr3_aa: CASKLAGGPYEQYF
v_call: TRBV11-3; cdr3_length: 15; j_call: TRBJ2-3; cdr3_aa: CASSPLRLRGDTQYF
v_call: TRBV7-2; cdr3_length: 13; j_call: TRBJ2-5; cdr3_aa: CASSKRVQETQYF
v_call: TRBV2; cdr3_length: 14; j_call: TRBJ1-2; cdr3_aa: CASSDGRGFYGYTF
v_call: TRBV3-1; cdr3_length: 16; j_call: TRBJ2-4; cdr3_aa: CASSQDFSGGAGIQYF
v_call: TRBV11-2; cdr3_length: 13; j_call: TRBJ2-7; cdr3_aa: CASSLISRGEQYF
v_call: TRBV4-2; cdr3_length: 16; j_call: TRBJ2-1; cdr3_aa: CASSQETVSSYNEQFF
v_call: TRBV5-1; cdr3_length: 13; j_call: TRBJ2-1; cdr3_aa: CASSWPMANEQFF
v_call: TRBV5-6; cdr3_length: 12; j_call: TRBJ2-7; cdr3_aa: CASSLVLDEQYF
v_call: TRBV20-1; cdr3_length: 15; j_call: TRBJ2-1; cdr3_aa: CSALKRGKVYNEQFF
v_call: TRBV29-1; cdr3_length: 15; j_call: TRBJ2-1; cdr3_aa: CSVPGLSSSYNEQFF
v_call: TRBV12-3/TRBV12-4; cdr3_length: 17; j_call: TRBJ2-3; cdr3_aa: CASTNSLKGVIPDTQYF
v_call: TRBV11-2; cdr3_length: 16; j_call: TRBJ2-7; cdr3_aa: CASSLDNSGLHYEQYF
v_call: TRBV9; cdr3_length: 15; j_call: TRBJ1-1; cdr3_aa: CASSVVPDRPGEAFF
v_call: TRBV24-1; cdr3_length: 12; j_call: TRBJ2-4; cdr3_aa: CATSDFRNVQYF
v_call: TRBV29-1; cdr3_length: 14; j_call: TRBJ2-1; cdr3_aa: CSVEDRQAKRGQFF
v_call: TRBV29-1; cdr3_length: 12; j_call: TRBJ2-5; cdr3_aa: CSGTARGETQYF
v_call: TRBV12-3/TRBV12-4; cdr3_length: 14; j_call: TRBJ2-2; cdr3_aa: CASSLRRLTGELFF
v_call: TRBV6-1; cdr3_length: 16; j_call: TRBJ1-4; cdr3_aa: CASRITEYSTNERLFF
v_call: TRBV30; cdr3_length: 14; j_call: TRBJ2-6; cdr3_aa: CAWTISSGANVLTF
v_call: TRBV6-6; cdr3_length: 16; j_call: TRBJ2-1; cdr3_aa: CASSTGTSDYYNEQFF
v_call: TRBV11-2; cdr3_length: 13; j_call: TRBJ1-5; cdr3_aa: CASSLSLNQPQHF
v_call: TRBV9; cdr3_length: 16; j_call: TRBJ2-2; cdr3_aa: CASSVAVSGGAGELFF
v_call: TRBV20-1; cdr3_length: 14; j_call: .; cdr3_aa: CSAQVFVSYNEQYF
v_call: TRBV24-1; cdr3_length: 15; j_call: TRBJ2-1; cdr3_aa: CATSDPRVVYNEQFF